These T cell receptor beta chains were read from a single sample in a study of blood T cell repertoires in COVID-19. Assay used: immunoSEQ multiplex PCR; TCRdb lists only in-frame clones, some missing. The sample holds 200,000 to 250,000 clones, approximately 85% seen once. The material sequenced was peripheral blood. The receptor set was obtained from a man aged 50 to 59 with COVID-19, enrolled during active disease. Both conserved end residues are part of each CDR3. The order of the fields is D gene, V gene, J gene, CDR3 protein, CDR3 DNA. D genes are given only for firm matches.

D gene: TRBD1; V gene: TRBV3-1/TRBV3-2; J gene: TRBJ2-1; CDR3 protein: CASSQAGTGTPPEQFF; CDR3 DNA: TGTGCCAGCAGCCAAGCCGGGACAGGGACTCCCCCCGAGCAGTTCTTC
D gene: NA; V gene: TRBV3-1/TRBV3-2; J gene: TRBJ1-1; CDR3 protein: CASSQVGPNTEAFF; CDR3 DNA: TGTGCCAGCAGCCAAGTGGGGCCGAACACTGAAGCTTTCTTT
D gene: NA; V gene: TRBV19; J gene: TRBJ2-7; CDR3 protein: CASSPSGGYEQYF; CDR3 DNA: TGTGCCAGTAGTCCGTCCGGGGGCTACGAGCAGTACTTC
D gene: NA; V gene: TRBV12-3/TRBV12-4; J gene: TRBJ1-4; CDR3 protein: CASSFWESEKLFF; CDR3 DNA: TGTGCCAGCAGTTTTTGGGAGTCTGAAAAACTGTTTTTT
D gene: TRBD1; V gene: TRBV3-1/TRBV3-2; J gene: TRBJ1-1; CDR3 protein: CASSQVGQGAIGTEAFF; CDR3 DNA: TGTGCCAGCAGCCAAGTAGGGCAGGGGGCGATAGGAACTGAAGCTTTCTTT
D gene: NA; V gene: TRBV19; J gene: TRBJ1-6; CDR3 protein: CASSMLRISPLHF; CDR3 DNA: TGTGCCAGTAGTATGCTGCGCATTTCACCCCTCCACTTT
D gene: TRBD2; V gene: TRBV7-9; J gene: TRBJ2-1; CDR3 protein: CASSTGTSGFYNEQFF; CDR3 DNA: TGTGCCAGCAGCACCGGGACTAGCGGGTTCTACAATGAGCAGTTCTTC
D gene: NA; V gene: TRBV5-4; J gene: TRBJ2-7; CDR3 protein: CASSATGTYEQYF; CDR3 DNA: TGTGCCAGCAGCGCAACAGGGACCTACGAGCAGTACTTC
D gene: NA; V gene: TRBV2; J gene: TRBJ1-2; CDR3 protein: CASSEGAGGYTF; CDR3 DNA: TGTGCCAGCAGTGAAGGGGCGGGAGGCTACACCTTC
D gene: TRBD1; V gene: TRBV19; J gene: TRBJ2-5; CDR3 protein: CASSVQGKTQYF; CDR3 DNA: TGTGCCAGTAGTGTACAGGGGAAGACCCAGTACTTC
D gene: TRBD1; V gene: TRBV12-3/TRBV12-4; J gene: TRBJ1-6; CDR3 protein: CASSNGQGSPLHF; CDR3 DNA: TGTGCCAGCAGTAACGGACAGGGTTCACCCCTCCACTTT
D gene: TRBD1; V gene: TRBV7-9; J gene: TRBJ2-7; CDR3 protein: CASSPRDRGYEQYF; CDR3 DNA: TGTGCCAGCAGCCCTCGGGACAGGGGCTACGAGCAGTACTTC
D gene: TRBD1; V gene: TRBV27; J gene: TRBJ1-5; CDR3 protein: CASSPRQGGRAYSNQPQHF; CDR3 DNA: TGTGCCAGCAGTCCCCGACAGGGTGGTCGGGCCTATAGCAATCAGCCCCAGCATTTT
D gene: NA; V gene: TRBV28; J gene: TRBJ1-2; CDR3 protein: CASSSWTENYGYTF; CDR3 DNA: TGTGCCAGCAGTTCATGGACAGAAAACTATGGCTACACCTTC
D gene: NA; V gene: TRBV12-2; J gene: TRBJ2-7; CDR3 protein: CASRSLAGSSYEQYF; CDR3 DNA: TGTGCAAGTCGCTCTCTAGCGGGGAGCTCCTACGAGCAGTACTTC
D gene: TRBD1; V gene: TRBV5-6; J gene: TRBJ1-3; CDR3 protein: CASSGDRPLGNTIYF; CDR3 DNA: TGTGCCAGCAGCGGGGACAGGCCCTTAGGAAACACCATATATTTT
D gene: TRBD1; V gene: TRBV16; J gene: TRBJ2-5; CDR3 protein: CASSQFGQGWETQYF; CDR3 DNA: TGTGCCAGCAGCCAATTCGGACAGGGTTGGGAGACCCAGTACTTC
D gene: NA; V gene: TRBV9; J gene: TRBJ2-4; CDR3 protein: CASSVSGVDIQYF; CDR3 DNA: TGTGCCAGCAGCGTGAGCGGAGTTGACATTCAGTACTTC
D gene: TRBD1; V gene: TRBV10-3; J gene: TRBJ1-5; CDR3 protein: CAIKGDRDQPQHF; CDR3 DNA: TGTGCCATCAAGGGGGACAGGGACCAGCCCCAGCATTTT
D gene: TRBD2; V gene: TRBV7-6; J gene: TRBJ2-2; CDR3 protein: CASSRLAGGNTGELFF; CDR3 DNA: TGTGCCAGCAGCCGACTAGCGGGGGGGAACACCGGGGAGCTGTTTTTT
D gene: TRBD1; V gene: TRBV6-2/TRBV6-3; J gene: TRBJ1-2; CDR3 protein: CASSLGQGSGYTF; CDR3 DNA: TGTGCCAGCAGCCTAGGACAGGGGAGTGGCTACACCTTC
D gene: NA; V gene: TRBV24-1; J gene: TRBJ2-2; CDR3 protein: CATSAGTWGTGELFF; CDR3 DNA: TGTGCCACCAGTGCCGGGACATGGGGCACCGGGGAGCTGTTTTTT
D gene: NA; V gene: TRBV29-1; J gene: TRBJ1-3; CDR3 protein: CSVTPGQGGNTIYF; CDR3 DNA: TGCAGCGTCACGCCGGGACAAGGAGGAAACACCATATATTTT
D gene: NA; V gene: TRBV7-3; J gene: TRBJ2-5; CDR3 protein: CASSPKGWPKETQYF; CDR3 DNA: TGTGCCAGCAGCCCTAAGGGGTGGCCTAAAGAGACCCAGTACTTC
D gene: TRBD1; V gene: TRBV6-5; J gene: TRBJ1-2; CDR3 protein: CASSNRDRGGYTF; CDR3 DNA: TGTGCCAGCAGTAACCGGGACAGGGGTGGCTACACCTTC
D gene: NA; V gene: TRBV7-8; J gene: TRBJ2-7; CDR3 protein: CASSFSSVYEQYF; CDR3 DNA: TGTGCCAGCAGCTTTAGCAGTGTCTACGAGCAGTACTTC
D gene: NA; V gene: TRBV4-2; J gene: TRBJ1-2; CDR3 protein: CASSQVGLGYTF; CDR3 DNA: TGTGCCAGCAGCCAAGTGGGGCTTGGCTACACCTTC
D gene: TRBD1; V gene: TRBV6-2/TRBV6-3; J gene: TRBJ2-3; CDR3 protein: CASSYETGFFDTQYF; CDR3 DNA: TGTGCCAGCAGTTACGAGACAGGGTTTTTTGATACGCAGTATTTT
D gene: TRBD1; V gene: TRBV24-1; J gene: TRBJ2-2; CDR3 protein: CATSGSWGQGNTGELFF; CDR3 DNA: TGTGCCACCAGTGGATCCTGGGGACAGGGGAACACCGGGGAGCTGTTTTTT
D gene: NA; V gene: TRBV7-9; J gene: TRBJ1-5; CDR3 protein: CASSPGVLGFVQPQHF; CDR3 DNA: TGTGCCAGCAGCCCAGGGGTTTTGGGTTTCGTGCAGCCCCAGCATTTT
D gene: NA; V gene: TRBV29-1; J gene: TRBJ1-1; CDR3 protein: CSVLTLTWGDGNTEAFF; CDR3 DNA: TGCAGCGTTCTAACTCTAACTTGGGGGGATGGGAACACTGAAGCTTTCTTT